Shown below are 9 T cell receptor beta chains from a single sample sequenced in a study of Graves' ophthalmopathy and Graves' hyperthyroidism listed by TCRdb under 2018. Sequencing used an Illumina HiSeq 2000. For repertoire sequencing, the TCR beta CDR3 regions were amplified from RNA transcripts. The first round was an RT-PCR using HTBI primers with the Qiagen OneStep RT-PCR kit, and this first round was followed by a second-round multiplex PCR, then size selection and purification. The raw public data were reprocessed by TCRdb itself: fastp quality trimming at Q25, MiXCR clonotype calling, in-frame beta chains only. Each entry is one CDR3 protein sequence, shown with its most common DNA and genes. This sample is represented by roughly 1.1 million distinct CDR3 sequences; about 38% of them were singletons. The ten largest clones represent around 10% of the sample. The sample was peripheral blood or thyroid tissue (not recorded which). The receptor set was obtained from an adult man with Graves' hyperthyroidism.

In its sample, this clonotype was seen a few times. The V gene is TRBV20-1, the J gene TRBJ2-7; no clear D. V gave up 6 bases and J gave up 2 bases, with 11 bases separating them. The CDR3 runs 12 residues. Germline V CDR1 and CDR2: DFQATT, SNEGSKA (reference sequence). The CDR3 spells CSASSAPYEQYF. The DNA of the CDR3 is TGCAGTGCCAGCAGTGCCCCCTACGAGCAGTACTTC.

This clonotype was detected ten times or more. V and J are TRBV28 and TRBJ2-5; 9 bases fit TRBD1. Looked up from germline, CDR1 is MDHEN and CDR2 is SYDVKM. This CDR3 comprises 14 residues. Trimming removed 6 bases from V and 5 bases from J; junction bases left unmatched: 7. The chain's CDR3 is CASSMGQGLETQYF. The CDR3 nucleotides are TGTGCCAGCAGCATGGGACAGGGACTCGAGACCCAGTACTTC. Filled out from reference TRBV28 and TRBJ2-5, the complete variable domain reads DVKVTQSSRYLVKRTGEKVFLECVQDMDHENMFWYRQDPGLGLRLIYFSYDVKMKEKGDIPEGYSVSREKKERFSLILESASTNQTSMYLCASSMGQGLETQYFGPGTRLLVL.

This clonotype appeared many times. In nucleotides, the CDR3 is TGTGCCAGCAGCCCTCCCCGGGGGTCTGGGGCCAACGTCCTGACTTTC. Its protein product is CASSPPRGSGANVLTF. This chain uses TRBV9 with TRBJ2-6, with D tentatively TRBD2 (6 bases). Deletions cut 4 bases from V and 1 base from J, with 12 bases between. CDR1 is SGDLS and CDR2 is YYNGEE in the germline V gene. The CDR3 sequence is 16 residues long.

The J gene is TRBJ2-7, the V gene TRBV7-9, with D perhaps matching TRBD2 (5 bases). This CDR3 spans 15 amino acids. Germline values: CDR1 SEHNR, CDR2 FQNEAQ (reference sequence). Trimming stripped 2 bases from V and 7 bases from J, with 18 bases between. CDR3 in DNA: TGTGCCAGCAGCTTAAGAGCGGACGGCTTGTCTGAGCAGTACTTC. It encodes CASSLRADGLSEQYF.

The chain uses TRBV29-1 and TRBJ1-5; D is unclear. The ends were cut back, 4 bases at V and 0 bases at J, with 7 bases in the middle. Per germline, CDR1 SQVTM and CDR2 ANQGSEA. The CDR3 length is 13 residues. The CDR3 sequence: CSVVGNSNQPQHF. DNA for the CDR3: TGCAGCGTTGTGGGGAATAGCAATCAGCCCCAGCATTTT.

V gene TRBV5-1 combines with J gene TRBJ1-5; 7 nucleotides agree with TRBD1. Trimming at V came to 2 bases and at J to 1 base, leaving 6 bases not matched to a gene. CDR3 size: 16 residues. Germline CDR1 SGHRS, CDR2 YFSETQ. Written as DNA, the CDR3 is TGCGCCAGCAGCTTCGGACAGGATACCAGCAATCAGCCCCAGCATTTT. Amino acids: CASSFGQDTSNQPQHF.

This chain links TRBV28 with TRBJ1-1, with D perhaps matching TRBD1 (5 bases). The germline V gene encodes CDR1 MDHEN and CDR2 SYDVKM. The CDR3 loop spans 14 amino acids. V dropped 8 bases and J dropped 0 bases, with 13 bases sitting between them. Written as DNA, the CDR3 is TGTGCCAGCGGGACTAGGCAGTTGAACACTGAAGCTTTCTTT. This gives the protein CASGTRQLNTEAFF.

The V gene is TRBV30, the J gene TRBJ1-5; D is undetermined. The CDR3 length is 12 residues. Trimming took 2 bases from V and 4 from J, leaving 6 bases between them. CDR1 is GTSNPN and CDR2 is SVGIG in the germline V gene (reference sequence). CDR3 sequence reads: CAWSFENQPQHF. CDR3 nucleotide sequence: TGTGCCTGGAGTTTCGAAAATCAGCCCCAGCATTTT.

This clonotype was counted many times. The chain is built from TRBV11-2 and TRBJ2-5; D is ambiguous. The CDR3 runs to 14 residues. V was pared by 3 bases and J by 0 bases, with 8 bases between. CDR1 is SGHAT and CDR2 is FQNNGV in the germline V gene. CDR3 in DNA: TGTGCCAGCAGCTTTTCGGAGTACCAAGAGACCCAGTACTTC. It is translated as CASSFSEYQETQYF.